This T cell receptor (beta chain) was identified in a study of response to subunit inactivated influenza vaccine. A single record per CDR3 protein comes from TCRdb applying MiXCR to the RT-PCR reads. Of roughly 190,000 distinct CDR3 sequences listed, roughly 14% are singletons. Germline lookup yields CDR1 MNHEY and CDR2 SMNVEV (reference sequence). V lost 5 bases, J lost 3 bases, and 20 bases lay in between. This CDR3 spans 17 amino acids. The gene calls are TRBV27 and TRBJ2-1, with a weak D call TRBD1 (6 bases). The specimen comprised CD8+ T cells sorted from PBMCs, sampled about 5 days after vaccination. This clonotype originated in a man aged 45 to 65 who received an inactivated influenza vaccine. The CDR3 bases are TGTGCCAGCAGTGATGAATGGACAGCTAACTACTACAATGAGCAGTTCTTC. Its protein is CASSDEWTANYYNEQFF.